This T cell receptor beta chain came from a study of blood T cell repertoires in COVID-19. Across the whole study: Samples representing acute and convalescent COVID-19 were sourced from the United States, Italy and Spain. PBMCs, B-cell-depleted T cells, or T cells were the source of the cDNA or gDNA that made up the material.

The CDR3 has 13 amino acids. V lost 3 bases, J lost 5 bases, and 8 bases lay in between. Per germline, CDR1 MGHDK and CDR2 SYGVNS. Assay: immunoSEQ multiplex PCR; the TCRdb copy retains only in-frame clones and omits some. Among tens of thousands of clones listed, 85% to 90% were seen once. Input material: peripheral blood. This receptor was identified in a middle-aged man with active COVID-19. The chain uses TRBV25-1 and TRBJ2-1; possibly TRBD2 for D (6 bases). The CDR3 region has the DNA TGTGCCAGCAGTGAGGGCGGGGACAATGAGCAGTTCTTC. As protein: CASSEGGDNEQFF.